This T cell receptor (beta chain) was sequenced in a study of blood T cell repertoires in COVID-19. Study background: Researchers got acute and convalescent COVID-19 samples from the United States, Italy and Spain. Sources were T cells, B-cell-depleted T cells, or PBMCs; the material itself was cDNA or gDNA.

This CDR3 has 14 amino acids. Trimming at V came to 6 bases and at J to 1 base, leaving 2 bases not matched to a gene. Germline-derived CDR1 and CDR2 are ENHRY and SYGVKD. TCRdb keeps only in-frame clones here, not all; method: immunoSEQ multiplex PCR. The sample consists of some 86,000 clones, 91% of them appearing once. The chain carries TRBV10-3 and TRBJ2-3, with 9 bases fitting TRBD2. Sequenced: peripheral blood. The sequence was obtained from a human donor with active COVID-19. The donor label of this sample is uncertain. The CDR3 bases are TGTGCCATCAGGAGGACTAGCGGCACAGATACGCAGTATTTT. Amino acids: CAIRRTSGTDTQYF.